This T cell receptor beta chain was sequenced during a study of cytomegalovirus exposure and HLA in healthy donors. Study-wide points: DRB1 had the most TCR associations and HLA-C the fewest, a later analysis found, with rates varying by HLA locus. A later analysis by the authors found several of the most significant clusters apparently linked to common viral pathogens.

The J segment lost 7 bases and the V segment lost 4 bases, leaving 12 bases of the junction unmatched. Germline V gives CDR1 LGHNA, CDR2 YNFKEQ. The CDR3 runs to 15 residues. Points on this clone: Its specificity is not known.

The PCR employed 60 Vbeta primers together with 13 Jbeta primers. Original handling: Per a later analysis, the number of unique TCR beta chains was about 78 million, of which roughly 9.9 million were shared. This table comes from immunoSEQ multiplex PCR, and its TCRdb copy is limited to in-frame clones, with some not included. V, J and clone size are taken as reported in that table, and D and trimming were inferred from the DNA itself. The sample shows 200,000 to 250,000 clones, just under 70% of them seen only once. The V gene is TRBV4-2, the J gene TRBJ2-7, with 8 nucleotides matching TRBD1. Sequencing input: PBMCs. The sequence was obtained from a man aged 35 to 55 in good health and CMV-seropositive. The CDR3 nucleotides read TGTGCCAGCAGCCCGGGCGGCCAGGGGGCGCGGGAGCAGTACTTC. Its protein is CASSPGGQGAREQYF.